Here is one T cell receptor (beta chain) with its context. Its antigen is unknown. The sample belongs to a study of T cell clonotyping in hematopoietic cell transplantation. This CDR3 comprises 13 residues. V gave up 5 bases and J gave up 8 bases; unmatched junction bases: 4. Germline V gives CDR1 SGHTA, CDR2 FQGTGA. Libraries were prepared by immunoSEQ multiplex PCR; TCRdb keeps only in-frame clonotypes and omits some of them. The data contain 37,000 or so clones, 88% of them seen just once; the ten biggest clones take up roughly 2%. Points from the study as a whole: Pathologically expanded recipient clonotypes increased progressively from day 30 to day 180 as diversity fell. Few recipient clonotypes overlapped donors; over 95% were de novo at given depth. Without cell sorting, CD4 versus CD8 contributions remain unresolved.

The source of this sequence is a woman between 40 and 55 years old in good health. Some clones in this sample may be carry-over from other donors' samples. Material for sequencing was peripheral blood mononuclear cells. This rearrangement joins TRBV7-3 to TRBJ2-1, with 9 bases matching TRBD2. The chain's CDR3 is CASSGSGRDEQFF. The CDR3, as DNA: TGTGCCAGCAGCGGTAGCGGGAGAGATGAGCAGTTCTTC.